These 15 T cell receptor beta chains originate from one sample sequenced in a study of blood T cells in healthy people across ages. The second PCR ran about 6 to 11 cycles with a sample-barcoded 5' primer and J-beta primers. One entry per CDR3 protein results from TCRdb running MiXCR on the 5' RACE reads. The sample lists 700,000 to 950,000 distinct CDR3 sequences, 55% to 70% occurring once. The sample comprised blood. The receptor set was obtained from a man in his thirties or forties in good health.

This clonotype was detected only a few times. V usage is TRBV5-1 and J usage is TRBJ2-1, with 7 nucleotides matching TRBD2. V shed 0 bases, J shed 6 bases, and the junction held 0 bases outside the gene matches. There are 13 residues in the CDR3. Germline lookup yields CDR1 SGHRS and CDR2 YFSETQ. The DNA for the CDR3 is TGCGCCAGCAGCTTGGCTAGCGGCAATGAGCAGTTCTTC. Encoded protein: CASSLASGNEQFF.

This clonotype was observed a handful of times. This sequence joins TRBV6-5 and TRBJ1-1, with D unclear. CDR3 size: 14 residues. V gave up 0 bases and J gave up 0 bases, with 5 bases separating them. From germline, CDR1 is MNHEY and CDR2 SVGAGI. CDR3 residues: CASSYSSLNTEAFF. The CDR3, as DNA: TGTGCCAGCAGTTACTCCTCCCTGAACACTGAAGCTTTCTTT.

The chain is built from TRBV6-6 and TRBJ2-5; 8 nucleotides align to TRBD1. The DNA matches TRBJ2-7 better at its end, which makes the J call doubtful. In germline, CDR1 is MNHNY, CDR2 SVGAGI (reference sequence). The CDR3 runs 15 residues. In DNA form, the CDR3 reads TGTGCCAGCAGTAAAGCCCAGGGGGCTGGCTACGAGCAGTACTTC. This gives the protein CASSKAQGAGYEQYF.

The CDR3 spells CASSRDPTSTDTQYF. CDR3 in DNA: TGTGCCAGCAGCCGGGACCCTACTTCCACAGATACGCAGTATTTT. This sequence joins TRBV3-1 and TRBJ2-3, with D possibly being TRBD1 or TRBD2 (5 bases each). V shed 4 bases and J shed 2 bases, with 13 bases lying between them. The CDR3 is 15 residues long. CDR1 is LGHDT, CDR2 YNNKEL, per germline (reference sequence).

The rearrangement joins TRBV29-1 to TRBJ2-5; 7 nucleotides align to TRBD2. Germline values: CDR1 SQVTM, CDR2 ANQGSEA. Losses at the gene ends were 3 bases for V and 11 bases for J; bases not matched to a gene: 18. This CDR3 region has 15 residues. The CDR3 sequence: CSVDGAGEVRNEQYF. The CDR3 DNA sequence: TGCAGCGTTGATGGCGCGGGAGAGGTTAGGAATGAGCAGTACTTC.

J is TRBJ2-7 and V is TRBV12-3 or TRBV12-4, with D tentatively TRBD2 (6 bases). Trimming cost V 3 bases and J 3 bases, with 12 bases left between them. This CDR3 spans 14 amino acids. CDR3 in DNA: TGTGCCAGCAGTTTGGCGGGGTCGATCTACGAGCAGTACTTC. This encodes CASSLAGSIYEQYF.

In regard to this clonotype: Germline and junction disagree at one end, which may indicate a read error. The chain couples TRBV5-6 to TRBJ2-1; weak D call: TRBD2 (5 bases). The CDR3 contains 16 residues. Germline V gene sequence: CDR1 SGHDT, CDR2 YYEEEE. In DNA form, the CDR3 reads TGTGCCAGTAGCTTCGAAGCGGTTAGCTCCTACAATGAGCAGTTCTTC. Translating it yields CASSFEAVSSYNEQFF.

This clonotype occurred a few times. The V and J genes are TRBV12-3 or TRBV12-4 and TRBJ2-7; 7 nucleotides line up with TRBD1. Trimming at V came to 6 bases and at J to 5 bases, leaving 7 bases not matched to a gene. This CDR3 comprises 13 residues. The CDR3, as DNA: TGTGCCAGCAGCGAACCCGACAGGGACGAGCAGTACTTC. It codes for CASSEPDRDEQYF.

The V and J genes are TRBV6-1 and TRBJ1-1; 7 nucleotides line up with TRBD1. The CDR3 contains 15 residues. The junction had 9 bases not matched to a gene; V was cut back by 5 bases and J by 3 bases. Germline V gene sequence: CDR1 MNHNS, CDR2 SASEGT. CDR3 coding DNA: TGTGCCAGCAGTCAACAGAGACAGGGCCACACTGAAGCTTTCTTT. Its protein product is CASSQQRQGHTEAFF.

To note about this clonotype: A much larger clone sits a single nucleotide away, making a read error possible. This chain uses TRBV11-2 with TRBJ2-5, with 11 bases identical to TRBD2. Per germline, CDR1 SGHAT and CDR2 FQNNGV. The CDR3 has 14 amino acids. After removal of 5 bases from V and 5 bases from J, the junction contained 4 bases not matched to a gene. In DNA form, the CDR3 reads TGTGCCAGCAGCACCCGGACTAGCGGGGAGACCCAGTACTTC. Protein: CASSTRTSGETQYF.

This clonotype occurred a few times. The V call is TRBV29-1, the J call TRBJ2-3; the match to TRBD1 covers 7 bases. This CDR3 has 13 residues. Germline lookup yields CDR1 SQVTM and CDR2 ANQGSEA. V lost 7 bases to trimming and J lost 6 bases; unmatched junction nucleotides: 10. The DNA for the CDR3 is TGCAGCGGACGACGAGGGGGCCAGGATACGCAGTATTTT. Its protein product is CSGRRGGQDTQYF.

The V and J genes are TRBV5-1 and TRBJ2-1, with 8 bases matching TRBD2. The ends lost 3 bases at V and 8 bases at J; junction bases unmatched: 16. The germline gives CDR1 SGHRS, CDR2 YFSETQ. This CDR3 contains 17 residues. CDR3 sequence (DNA): TGCGCCAGCAGCTCTTTCCCCCGGACTAGCAGATTCGATGAGCAGTTCTTC. This translates into CASSSFPRTSRFDEQFF. Full variable domain (remainder filled in from reference TRBV5-1 and TRBJ2-1): KAGVTQTPRYLIKTRGQQVTLSCSPISGHRSVSWYQQTPGQGLQFLFEYFSETQRNKGNFPGRFSGRQFSNSRSEMNVSTLELGDSALYLCASSSFPRTSRFDEQFFGPGTRLTVL.

A few counts support this clonotype. The V and J genes are TRBV7-2 and TRBJ2-6; D not certain. The V end was cut by 1 base, the J end by 1 base, with 8 bases between. Germline V gene sequence: CDR1 SGHTA, CDR2 FQGNSA. The CDR3 is made up of 16 amino acids. As DNA, the CDR3 is TGTGCCAGCAGCTTAGGCGTCCCTTCTGGGGCCAACGTCCTGACTTTC. Protein sequence: CASSLGVPSGANVLTF.

This chain links TRBV6-5 with TRBJ2-4; D perhaps matches TRBD1 (5 bases). The end of the DNA fits TRBJ2-7 better, so the J call may be wrong. The CDR3 runs to 14 residues. The germline gives CDR1 MNHEY, CDR2 SVGAGI. CDR3 loop: CASSYVGVPLEQYF. In nucleotides, the CDR3 is TGTGCCAGCAGTTATGTAGGGGTCCCTCTCGAGCAGTACTTC.

V and J are TRBV10-3 and TRBJ2-3; D might be TRBD1 (6 bases). This CDR3 has 17 amino acids. V lost 0 bases to trimming and J lost 3 bases, with 16 bases between them. CDR1 is ENHRY, CDR2 SYGVKD, per germline. The CDR3 bases are TGTGCCATCAGTGAGTCGATCAACGTCGGACAGACAGATACGCAGTATTTT. Translated, it gives CAISESINVGQTDTQYF.